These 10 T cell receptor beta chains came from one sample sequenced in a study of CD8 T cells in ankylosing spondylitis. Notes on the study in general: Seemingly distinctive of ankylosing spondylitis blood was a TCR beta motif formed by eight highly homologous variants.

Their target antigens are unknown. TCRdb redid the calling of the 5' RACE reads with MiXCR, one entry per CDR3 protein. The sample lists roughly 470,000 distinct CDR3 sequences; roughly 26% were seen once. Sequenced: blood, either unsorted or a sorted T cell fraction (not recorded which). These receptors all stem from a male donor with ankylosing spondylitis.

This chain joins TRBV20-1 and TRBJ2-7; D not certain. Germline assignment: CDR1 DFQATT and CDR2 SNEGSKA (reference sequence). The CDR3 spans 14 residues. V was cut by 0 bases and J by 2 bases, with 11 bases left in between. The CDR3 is CSAREPWVAYEQYF. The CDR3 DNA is TGCAGTGCTAGAGAACCTTGGGTGGCCTACGAGCAGTACTTC.

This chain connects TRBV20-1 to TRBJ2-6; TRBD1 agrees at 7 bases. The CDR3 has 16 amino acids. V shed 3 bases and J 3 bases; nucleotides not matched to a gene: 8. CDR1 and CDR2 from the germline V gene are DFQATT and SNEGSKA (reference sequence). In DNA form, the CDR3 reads TGCAGTGCTAGGACAGGGCCCCCGGATGGGGCCAACGTCCTGACTTTC. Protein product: CSARTGPPDGANVLTF.

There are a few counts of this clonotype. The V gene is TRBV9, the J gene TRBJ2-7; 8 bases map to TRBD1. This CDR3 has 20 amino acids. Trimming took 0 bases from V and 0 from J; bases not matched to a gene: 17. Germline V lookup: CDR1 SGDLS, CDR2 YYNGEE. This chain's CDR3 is CASSVGKGQGKRTGSYEQYV. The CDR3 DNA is TGTGCCAGCAGCGTAGGGAAAGGACAGGGTAAGAGAACGGGCTCCTACGAGCAGTACGTC.

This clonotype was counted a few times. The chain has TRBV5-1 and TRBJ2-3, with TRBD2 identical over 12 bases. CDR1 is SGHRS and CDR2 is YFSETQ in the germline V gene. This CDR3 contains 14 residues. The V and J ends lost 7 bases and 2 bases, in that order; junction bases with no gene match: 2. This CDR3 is CASRTSGVTDTQYF. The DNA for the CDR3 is TGCGCCAGCCGGACTAGCGGGGTCACAGATACGCAGTATTTT.

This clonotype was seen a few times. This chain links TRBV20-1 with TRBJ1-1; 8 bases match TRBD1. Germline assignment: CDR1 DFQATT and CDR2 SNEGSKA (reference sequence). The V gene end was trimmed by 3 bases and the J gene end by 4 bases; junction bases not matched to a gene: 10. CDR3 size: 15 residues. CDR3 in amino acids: CSARGSRGPLTEAFF. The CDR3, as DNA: TGCAGTGCTAGGGGAAGCAGGGGGCCTCTCACTGAAGCTTTCTTT.

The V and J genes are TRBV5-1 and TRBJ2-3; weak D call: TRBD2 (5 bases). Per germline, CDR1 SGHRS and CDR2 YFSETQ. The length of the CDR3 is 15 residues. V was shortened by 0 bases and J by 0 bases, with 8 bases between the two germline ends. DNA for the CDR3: TGCGCCAGCAGCTTGGAGAGCGGAAGCACAGATACGCAGTATTTT. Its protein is CASSLESGSTDTQYF. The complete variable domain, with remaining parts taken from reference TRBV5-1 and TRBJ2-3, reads KAGVTQTPRYLIKTRGQQVTLSCSPISGHRSVSWYQQTPGQGLQFLFEYFSETQRNKGNFPGRFSGRQFSNSRSEMNVSTLELGDSALYLCASSLESGSTDTQYFGPGTRLTVL.

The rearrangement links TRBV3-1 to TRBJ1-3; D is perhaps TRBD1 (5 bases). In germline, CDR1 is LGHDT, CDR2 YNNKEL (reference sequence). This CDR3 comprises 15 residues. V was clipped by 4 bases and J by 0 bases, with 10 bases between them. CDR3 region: CASSLGHSSGNTIYF. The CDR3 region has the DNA TGTGCCAGCAGCCTCGGACACTCCTCTGGAAACACCATATATTTT.

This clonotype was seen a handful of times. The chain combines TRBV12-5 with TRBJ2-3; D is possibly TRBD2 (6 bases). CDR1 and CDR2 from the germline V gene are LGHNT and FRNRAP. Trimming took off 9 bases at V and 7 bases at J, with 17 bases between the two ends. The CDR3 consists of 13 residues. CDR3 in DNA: TGTGCTAGCGGGACTTCGGGAGAGAATACGCAGTATTTT. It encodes CASGTSGENTQYF.

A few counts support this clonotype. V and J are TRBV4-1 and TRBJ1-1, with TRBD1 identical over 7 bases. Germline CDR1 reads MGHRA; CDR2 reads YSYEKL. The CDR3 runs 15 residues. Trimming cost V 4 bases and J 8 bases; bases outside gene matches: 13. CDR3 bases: TGCGCCAGCAGCCGGACAGACAGGGCCTATGAGGAAGCTTTCTTT. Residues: CASSRTDRAYEEAFF.

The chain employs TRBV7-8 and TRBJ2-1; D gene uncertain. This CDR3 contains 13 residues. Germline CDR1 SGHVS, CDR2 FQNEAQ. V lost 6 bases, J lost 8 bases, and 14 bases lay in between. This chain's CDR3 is CASRTRGGHEQFF. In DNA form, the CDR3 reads TGTGCCAGCAGAACGCGCGGTGGTCATGAGCAGTTCTTC.